The present T cell receptor beta chain was sequenced within a study of CD8 T cells in Susac syndrome. Random hexamers were used to reverse transcribe roughly 0.45 to 1 ug of RNA. One entry per CDR3 protein results from TCRdb running MiXCR on the immunoSEQ multiplex PCR reads. The sample gives 180,000 or so distinct CDR3 sequences, about 95% of which show up once; under 0.12% is in the top ten. V dropped 4 bases and J dropped 1 base, with 13 bases sitting between them. The CDR3 has 15 amino acids. Germline V CDR1 and CDR2: SNHLY, FYNNEI. The TCR comes from a human donor in good health. This sequence joins TRBV2 and TRBJ1-2; D unresolved. Sequencing used CD4+ T cells from PBMCs. The CDR3 nucleotides read TGTGCCAGCAGTGGCCTCCGGCAGATTAACTATGGCTACACCTTC. It encodes CASSGLRQINYGYTF. The full variable domain, completed using reference TRBV2 and TRBJ1-2, is EPEVTQTPSHQVTQMGQEVILRCVPISNHLYFYWYRQILGQKVEFLVSFYNNEISEKSEIFDDQFSVERPDGSNFTLKIRSTKLEDSAMYFCASSGLRQINYGYTFGSGTRLTVV.